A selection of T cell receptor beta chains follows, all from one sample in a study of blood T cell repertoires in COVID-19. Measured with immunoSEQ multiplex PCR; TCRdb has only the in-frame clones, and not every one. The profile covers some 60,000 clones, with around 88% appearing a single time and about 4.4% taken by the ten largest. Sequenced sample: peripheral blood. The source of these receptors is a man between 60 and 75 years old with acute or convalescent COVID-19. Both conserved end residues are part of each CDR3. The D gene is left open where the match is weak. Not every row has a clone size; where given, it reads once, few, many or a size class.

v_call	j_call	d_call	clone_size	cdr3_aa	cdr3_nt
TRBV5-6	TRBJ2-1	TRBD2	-	CASSLGGLAGPLNNEQFF	TGTGCCAGCAGCTTGGGTGGACTAGCGGGGCCCTTAAACAATGAGCAGTTCTTC
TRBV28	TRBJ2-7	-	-	CASSFGGAPDEQYF	TGTGCCAGCAGTTTTGGGGGCGCCCCTGACGAGCAGTACTTC
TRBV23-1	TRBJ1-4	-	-	CASSQSKRDATNEKLFF	TGCGCCAGCAGTCAATCGAAGAGGGATGCAACTAATGAAAAACTGTTTTTT
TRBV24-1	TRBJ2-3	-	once	CATSDTGDGADTQYF	TGTGCCACCAGTGACACGGGGGACGGCGCAGATACGCAGTATTTT
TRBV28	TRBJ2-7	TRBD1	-	CASTSEGQGIIEQYF	TGTGCCAGCACCTCGGAGGGACAGGGGATCATCGAGCAGTACTTC
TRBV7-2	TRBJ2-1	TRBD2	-	CASSRKAGGPDNEQFF	TGTGCCAGCAGCCGTAAAGCGGGAGGGCCGGATAATGAGCAGTTCTTC
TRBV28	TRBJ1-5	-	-	CASSGGGNQPQHF	TGTGCCAGCAGCGGAGGGGGCAATCAGCCCCAGCATTTT
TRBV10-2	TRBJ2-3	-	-	CASSESKSSDGEDTQYF	TGCGCCAGCAGTGAGTCGAAATCTAGCGACGGGGAAGATACGCAGTATTTT
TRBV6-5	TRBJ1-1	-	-	CASSYSMRTEAFF	TGTGCCAGCAGTTACTCGATGCGGACTGAAGCTTTCTTT
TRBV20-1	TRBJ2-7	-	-	CSASQSAYEQYF	TGCAGTGCTAGTCAGTCTGCCTACGAGCAGTACTTC
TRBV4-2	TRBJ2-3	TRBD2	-	CASSQTWTSGTGPHTQYF	TGTGCCAGCAGCCAAACCTGGACTAGCGGGACAGGCCCCCATACGCAGTATTTT
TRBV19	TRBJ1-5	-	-	CASSIRGKGNQPQHF	TGTGCCAGTAGTATTAGGGGAAAAGGCAATCAGCCCCAGCATTTT
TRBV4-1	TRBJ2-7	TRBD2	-	CASSRTGLDNSYEQYF	TGCGCCAGCAGCCGGACGGGACTAGACAACTCCTACGAGCAGTACTTC
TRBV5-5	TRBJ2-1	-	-	CASSTPLAKPPNEQFF	TGTGCCAGCAGCACCCCTCTAGCGAAGCCGCCTAATGAGCAGTTCTTC
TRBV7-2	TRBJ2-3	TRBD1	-	CASRSPRDRGADTQYF	TGTGCCAGCAGGTCGCCGAGGGACAGGGGGGCAGATACGCAGTATTTT
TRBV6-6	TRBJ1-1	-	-	CASRDSTAFF	TGTGCCAGCAGAGACAGTACTGCTTTCTTT
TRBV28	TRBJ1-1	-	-	CASTPIRNTEAFF	TGTGCCAGCACCCCTATTCGGAACACTGAAGCTTTCTTT
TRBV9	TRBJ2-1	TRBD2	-	CASSGGLAVYNEQFF	TGTGCCAGCAGCGGCGGACTAGCGGTATACAATGAGCAGTTCTTC
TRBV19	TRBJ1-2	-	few	CASSIGQSGYTF	TGTGCCAGTAGTATAGGGCAGTCTGGCTACACCTTC
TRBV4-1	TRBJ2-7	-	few	CASSHGDRQSYEQYF	TGCGCCAGCAGCCATGGAGACAGACAGAGCTACGAGCAGTACTTC
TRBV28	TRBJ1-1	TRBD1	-	CASSLATGVAEAFF	TGTGCCAGCAGTTTGGCAACAGGGGTGGCTGAAGCTTTCTTT
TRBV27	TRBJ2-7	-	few	CASSGNGASEQYF	TGTGCCAGCAGTGGGAATGGGGCCTCCGAGCAGTACTTC
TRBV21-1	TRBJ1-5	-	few	CASSPERGNRQVAVSQHF	TGTGCCAGCAGCCCAGAAAGGGGGAACAGGCAGGTCGCTGTCAGCCAGCATTTT
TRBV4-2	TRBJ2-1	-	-	CASSQDQATSYNEQFF	TGTGCCAGCAGCCAAGATCAAGCCACTTCCTACAATGAGCAGTTCTTC
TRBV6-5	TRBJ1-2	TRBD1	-	CASSPTGGVSGYTF	TGTGCCAGCAGCCCCACAGGGGGGGTATCGGGCTACACCTTC
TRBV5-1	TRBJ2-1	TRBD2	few	CASSPSGSSYNEQFF	TGCGCCAGCAGCCCTAGCGGGAGCTCCTACAATGAGCAGTTCTTC
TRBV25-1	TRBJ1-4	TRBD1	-	CASSEVLGRQGDEKLFF	TGTGCCAGCAGTGAGGTGTTGGGCCGACAGGGTGACGAAAAACTGTTTTTT
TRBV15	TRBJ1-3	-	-	CATSRGIPQGGNTIYF	TGTGCCACCAGCAGAGGAATCCCCCAGGGCGGAAACACCATATATTTT
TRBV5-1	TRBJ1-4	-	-	CASSSLTQGGEKLFF	TGCGCCAGCAGCTCCCTGACCCAAGGAGGCGAAAAACTGTTTTTT
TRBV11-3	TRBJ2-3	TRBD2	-	CASSLGLAPSTDTQYF	TGTGCCAGCAGCTTGGGACTAGCCCCAAGCACAGATACGCAGTATTTT
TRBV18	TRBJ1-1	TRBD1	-	CASSPTRGQEVNTEAFF	TGTGCCAGCTCACCAACCCGCGGACAGGAGGTGAACACTGAAGCTTTCTTT
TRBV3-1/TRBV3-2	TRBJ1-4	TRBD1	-	CASSLTGVNEKLFF	TGTGCCAGCAGCCTGACAGGGGTTAATGAAAAACTGTTTTTT
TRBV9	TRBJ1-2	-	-	CASSVGPSGGYGYTF	TGTGCCAGCAGCGTTGGACCCTCGGGGGGCTATGGCTACACCTTC
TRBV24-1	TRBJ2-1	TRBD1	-	CATSDPTPRTGASYNEQFF	TGTGCCACCAGTGACCCTACCCCCAGGACAGGGGCATCCTACAATGAGCAGTTCTTC
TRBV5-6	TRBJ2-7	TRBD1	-	CASSFPGTGTYEQYF	TGTGCCAGCAGCTTTCCCGGGACAGGGACCTACGAGCAGTACTTC
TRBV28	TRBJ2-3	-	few	CASSLAGTAGDTQYF	TGTGCCAGCAGTTTAGCGGGCACAGCTGGGGATACGCAGTATTTT
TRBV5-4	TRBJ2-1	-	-	CASSLDPAVEQFF	TGTGCCAGCAGCTTGGATCCCGCAGTTGAGCAGTTCTTC
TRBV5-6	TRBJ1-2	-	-	CASSPKDFLGGYTF	TGTGCCAGCAGCCCGAAAGATTTCCTCGGTGGCTACACCTTC
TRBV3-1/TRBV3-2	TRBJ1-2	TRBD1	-	CASSLGTGNGYTF	TGTGCCAGCAGCCTGGGGACAGGGAATGGCTACACCTTC
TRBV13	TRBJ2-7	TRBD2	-	CASSLGLAGWSEQYF	TGTGCCAGCAGCTTAGGACTAGCGGGTTGGTCCGAGCAGTACTTC
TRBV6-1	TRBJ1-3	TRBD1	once	CASSARTGGPGNTIYF	TGTGCCAGCAGTGCTCGGACAGGGGGCCCCGGAAACACCATATATTTT
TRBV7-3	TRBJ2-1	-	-	CASSLMGAGYNEQFF	TGTGCCAGCAGCCTTATGGGGGCAGGCTACAATGAGCAGTTCTTC
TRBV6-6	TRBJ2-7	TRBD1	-	CASMGTGLSYEQYF	TGTGCCAGCATGGGGACAGGGCTCTCCTACGAGCAGTACTTC
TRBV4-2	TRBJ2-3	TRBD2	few	CASSRGRGGTDTQYF	TGTGCCAGCAGCCGTGGACGGGGGGGCACAGATACGCAGTATTTT
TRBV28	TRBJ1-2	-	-	CASRTLRGSGGYTF	TGTGCCAGCAGAACGCTCAGGGGTTCCGGGGGCTACACCTTC
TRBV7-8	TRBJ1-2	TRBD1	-	CASSLRSGQGTFGYTF	TGTGCCAGCAGCTTAAGGTCCGGACAGGGTACGTTTGGCTACACCTTC
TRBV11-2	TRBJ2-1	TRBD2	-	CASSFWTSGTYNEQFF	TGTGCCAGCAGCTTCTGGACTAGCGGGACCTACAATGAGCAGTTCTTC
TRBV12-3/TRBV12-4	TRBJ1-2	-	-	CASNIGGARGYTF	TGTGCCAGCAATATAGGGGGGGCGCGGGGCTACACCTTC
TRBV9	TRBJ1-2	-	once	CASSVGAGYGYTF	TGTGCCAGCAGCGTAGGGGCAGGGTATGGCTACACCTTC
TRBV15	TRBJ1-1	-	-	CATSRDQVQKEAFF	TGTGCCACCAGCAGAGATCAGGTACAGAAAGAAGCTTTCTTT
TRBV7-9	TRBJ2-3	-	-	CASSLMPGGTDTQYF	TGTGCCAGCAGCTTAATGCCAGGGGGCACAGATACGCAGTATTTT
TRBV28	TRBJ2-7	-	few	CASSQPRTATYEQYF	TGTGCCAGCAGTCAGCCGAGGACAGCAACCTACGAGCAGTACTTC
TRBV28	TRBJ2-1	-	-	CASSLRDLYYNEQFF	TGTGCCAGCAGTTTAAGGGACTTGTACTACAATGAGCAGTTCTTC
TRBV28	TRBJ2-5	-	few	CASSTPLFIEVDQETQYF	TGTGCCAGCAGTACACCCCTTTTCATCGAAGTTGACCAAGAGACCCAGTACTTC
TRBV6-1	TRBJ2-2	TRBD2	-	CASSEALAGLGELFF	TGTGCCAGCAGTGAAGCTCTAGCGGGATTGGGGGAGCTGTTTTTT
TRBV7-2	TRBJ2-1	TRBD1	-	CASSLGQVVNEQFF	TGTGCCAGCAGCTTGGGACAGGTCGTCAATGAGCAGTTCTTC
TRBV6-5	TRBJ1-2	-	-	CASRDPRVYYGYTF	TGTGCCAGCAGAGACCCCAGGGTGTACTATGGCTACACCTTC